The 12 T cell receptor beta chains below come from one sample, sequenced in a study of T cells in Graves' hyperthyroidism and ophthalmopathy. Template material for amplifying TCR beta CDR3 regions consisted of RNA transcripts. First-round RT-PCR targeting the TCR CDR3 was performed with the HTBI primer set. TCRdb fed the multiplex PCR reads into MiXCR, producing one record per CDR3 protein. The table includes around 520,000 distinct CDR3 sequences, under 15% detected once. Material for sequencing was blood. These receptors came from a woman in her late teens or twenties with Graves' hyperthyroidism.

This clonotype occurred many times. The gene calls are TRBV3-1 and TRBJ2-2, with D uncertain. Germline-derived CDR1 and CDR2 are LGHDT and YNNKEL (reference sequence). V gave up 1 base and J gave up 4 bases, with 13 bases separating them. The CDR3 is 16 amino acids. The DNA of the CDR3 is TGTGCCAGCAGCCAAGGGGGAAGGGTAGGCACCGGGGAGCTGTTTTTT. Amino acid sequence: CASSQGGRVGTGELFF.

Details on this clonotype: A much larger clone is a single base away; this may be a read error. Lacking the conserved final phenylalanine or tryptophan, this CDR3 likely reflects a read error. The chain uses TRBV4-1 and TRBJ2-5, with D perhaps TRBD2 (6 bases). V was trimmed by 4 bases and J by 5 bases, leaving 23 bases between them. This CDR3 has 17 amino acids. CDR1 is MGHRA, CDR2 YSYEKL, per germline. In DNA form, the CDR3 reads TGCGCCAGCAGCCCGGTTTGTTGCGGGGAGCTAAGGGAGACCCAGTACTAC. Its translation: CASSPVCCGELRETQYY.

This clonotype was seen many times. The V and J genes are TRBV12-3 or TRBV12-4 and TRBJ1-4; TRBD1 is a possible D gene (5 bases). V was pared by 8 bases and J by 0 bases, with 16 bases between. The CDR3 totals 16 residues. In DNA form, the CDR3 reads TGTGCCAGCCGAACCCCAGGGAGCCCAACTAATGAAAAACTGTTTTTT. It translates to CASRTPGSPTNEKLFF.

This clonotype has at least ten counts. The rearrangement uses TRBV2 and TRBJ1-6; D gene ambiguous. The CDR3 totals 14 residues. From germline, CDR1 is SNHLY and CDR2 FYNNEI. V lost 5 bases and J 7 bases, leaving 12 bases between the germline ends. The CDR3 region is CASSSGGGNSPLHF. CDR3 DNA sequence: TGTGCCAGCAGTTCGGGTGGAGGAAATTCACCCCTCCACTTT.

A word on this clonotype: This may be a read error, as it is one base from a much larger clone. This chain links TRBV6-5 with TRBJ2-5; a weak D match, TRBD2 (5 bases). V lost 2 bases, J lost 7 bases, and 11 bases lay in between. The CDR3 length is 13 residues. Germline CDR1 is MNHEY and CDR2 is SVGAGI. CDR3: CASSYPTNGTQYF. The CDR3 region has the DNA TGTGCCAGCAGTTACCCGACTAATGGGACCCAGTACTTC.

Turning to this clonotype: Sequence at one end of the junction differs from germline and may be a read error. The chain recombines TRBV4-1 with TRBJ2-5, with TRBD1 matching 12 bases. This CDR3 is built from 15 residues. Germline-derived CDR1 and CDR2 are MGHRA and YSYEKL. The CDR3 is CASSQVRDRGHVLNF. In DNA, the CDR3 is TGCGCCAGCAGCCAAGTCCGGGACAGGGGGCACGTTTTGAACTTC.

This clonotype was seen repeatedly, ten times or more. The gene calls are TRBV12-3 or TRBV12-4 and TRBJ2-7, with TRBD2 matching over 9 bases. This CDR3 region has 15 residues. The V segment lost 3 bases and the J segment 0 bases; nucleotides outside the gene matches: 3. The chain's CDR3 is CASSFGGRASYEQYV. Here the CDR3 DNA reads TGTGCCAGCAGTTTTGGCGGGAGGGCCTCCTACGAGCAGTACGTC.

Many counts were recorded for this clonotype. This chain joins TRBV7-3 and TRBJ1-2; the D gene is possibly TRBD1 (6 bases). Between the trimmed V and J ends, which lost 5 bases and 8 bases, there was a span of 18 bases. CDR3 size: 14 residues. Per germline, CDR1 SGHTA and CDR2 FQGTGA. CDR3 sequence (DNA): TGTGCCAGCAGCCCAAATATCAGGGGAGGAGGCTACACCTTC. It yields the protein CASSPNIRGGGYTF.

This clonotype was observed a few times. V gene TRBV18 combines with J gene TRBJ1-2; D may be TRBD1 (5 bases). Looked up from germline, CDR1 is KGHSH and CDR2 is LQKENI. V was clipped by 2 bases and J by 2 bases, with 12 bases between them. There are 15 residues in the CDR3. This CDR3 is CASSPSLAGNYGYTF. The CDR3 nucleotides read TGTGCCAGCTCACCAAGCCTGGCAGGGAACTATGGCTACACCTTC.

The J gene is TRBJ2-1, the V gene TRBV14, with D perhaps assigned TRBD1 or TRBD2 (5 bases each). Trimming shortened V by 4 bases and J by 0 bases, and 13 bases separated the two germline ends. Germline values: CDR1 SGHDN, CDR2 FVKESK. The CDR3 covers 16 residues. The CDR3 region has the DNA TGTGCCAGCAGCCCTCTGTGGGGGAGCTCCTACAATGAGCAGTTCTTC. This translates into CASSPLWGSSYNEQFF.

The sample holds many counts of this clonotype. V gene TRBV24-1 combines with J gene TRBJ2-2; 9 bases align to TRBD2. The germline CDR1 and CDR2 sequences are KGHDR and SFDVKD. J gave up 0 bases and V 1 base, and 11 bases lay outside the gene matches. The CDR3 loop spans 20 amino acids. CDR3 DNA: TGTGCCACCAGTGATTTTTCTTACCGATCTAGCGGGGCGAACACCGGGGAGCTGTTTTTT. Its translation is CATSDFSYRSSGANTGELFF.

This clonotype was detected ten times or more. CDR3 DNA: TGTGCCTGGAGTTCCACCGGGGGCCAAGAGACCCAGTACTTC. This codes for CAWSSTGGQETQYF. This chain joins TRBV30 and TRBJ2-5; D might be TRBD2 (6 bases). CDR3 length: 14 amino acids. Trimming stripped 2 bases from V and 1 base from J, with 11 bases between. Per germline, CDR1 GTSNPN and CDR2 SVGIG (reference sequence).